These 8 T cell receptor beta chains originate from one sample sequenced in a study of T-cell reconstitution after alpha-beta-depleted transplantation in children. A library of TCRbeta sequences, prepared with unique molecular identifiers, was generated. TCRdb re-called the PCR reads with MiXCR, one entry per CDR3 protein. Here the sample spans around 960,000 distinct CDR3 sequences, about 31% being singletons. The material was PBMCs, mostly from graft donor cells, obtained 360 days after TCRalphabeta/CD19-depleted stem cell transplant. The receptors here all came from a boy younger than two who had a stem cell transplant for SCID, so the T cells may come from the graft donor.

The gene calls are TRBV6-2 or TRBV6-3 and TRBJ1-6, with D possibly being TRBD1 (5 bases). The CDR3 has 15 amino acids. Germline V gene lookup returns CDR1 MNHEY and CDR2 SVGEGT. The V end lost 5 bases, the J end lost 6 bases, and 14 bases lay between the germline ends. As DNA, the CDR3 is TGTGCCAGCAGTACTCGGGCAGGGTTTAATTCACCCCTCCACTTT. The encoded protein is CASSTRAGFNSPLHF.

This chain joins TRBV15 and TRBJ2-5; maybe TRBD2 (6 bases). V was clipped by 0 bases and J by 5 bases, with 16 bases between them. CDR3 length equals 16 residues. CDR1 is LNHNV and CDR2 is YYDKDF in the germline V gene (reference sequence). The DNA for the CDR3 is TGTGCCACCAGCAGAGATCGGACCGGGCTAGCGGAGACCCAGTACTTC. It codes for CATSRDRTGLAETQYF.

The chain combines TRBV6-5 with TRBJ2-1; a possible D gene is TRBD2 (5 bases). The CDR3 contains 13 residues. Per germline, CDR1 MNHEY and CDR2 SVGAGI. The V gene lost 2 bases and the J gene lost 10 bases, with 12 bases spanning the gap. CDR3 residues: CASSYDLADEQFF. The CDR3, as DNA: TGTGCCAGCAGTTACGATCTAGCCGACGAGCAGTTCTTC.

The V call is TRBV7-9, the J call TRBJ2-1; either TRBD1 or TRBD2 may fit D (5 bases each). Germline V gene lookup returns CDR1 SEHNR and CDR2 FQNEAQ (reference sequence). Trimming pared 5 bases from V and 3 bases from J, leaving 14 bases between. CDR3 size: 15 residues. CDR3: CASSPRWGYYNEQFF. In nucleotides, the CDR3 is TGTGCCAGCAGCCCCCGCTGGGGGTACTACAATGAGCAGTTCTTC. Using reference TRBV7-9 and TRBJ2-1 for the parts outside the CDR3, the full variable domain is DTGVSQNPRHKITKRGQNVTFRCDPISEHNRLYWYRQTLGQGPEFLTYFQNEAQLEKSRLLSDRFSAERPKGSFSTLEIQRTEQGDSAMYLCASSPRWGYYNEQFFGPGTRLTVL.

The chain links TRBV5-5 to TRBJ2-4; the D gene is possibly TRBD2 (5 bases). V was shortened by 4 bases and J by 2 bases, with 13 bases between the two germline ends. CDR1 and CDR2 (germline): SGHKS, YYEKEE (reference sequence). This CDR3 region has 15 residues. This chain's CDR3 is CASSLPTTTKNIQYF. CDR3 in DNA: TGTGCCAGCAGCCTACCGACTACTACCAAAAACATTCAGTACTTC. The full variable domain, its missing parts supplied by reference TRBV5-5 and TRBJ2-4, is DAGVTQSPTHLIKTRGQQVTLRCSPISGHKSVSWYQQVLGQGPQFIFQYYEKEERGRGNFPDRFSARQFPNYSSELNVNALLLGDSALYLCASSLPTTTKNIQYFGAGTRLSVL.

This clonotype was observed a handful of times. The rearrangement uses TRBV4-2 and TRBJ1-2; TRBD1 aligns across 8 bases. V lost 3 bases and J lost 6; bases outside the gene matches: 6. The CDR3 consists of 14 residues. Germline V CDR1 and CDR2: LGHNA, YNFKEQ. The CDR3: CASSQEYRGDGYTF. The CDR3 DNA sequence: TGTGCCAGCAGCCAGGAATACAGGGGGGATGGCTACACCTTC.

This clonotype has only a few counts. This chain connects TRBV4-3 to TRBJ2-1, with a tentative D call TRBD2 (6 bases). Germline V CDR1 and CDR2: LGHNA, YSLEER. With 4 bases removed from V and 0 bases from J, the gap between germline ends came to 13 bases. This CDR3 is built from 16 residues. This CDR3 reads CASSRGTESSYNEQFF. The CDR3 region has the DNA TGCGCCAGCAGCCGCGGGACCGAGAGCTCCTACAATGAGCAGTTCTTC.

The chain recombines TRBV9 with TRBJ2-2; TRBD1 matches at 10 bases. With V trimmed by 2 bases and J by 5 bases, 6 bases remained unmatched. From germline, CDR1 is SGDLS and CDR2 YYNGEE. CDR3 length equals 16 residues. The DNA of the CDR3 is TGTGCCAGCAGCGTGGGACAGGGGATGAATACCGGGGAGCTGTTTTTT. Amino acids: CASSVGQGMNTGELFF.